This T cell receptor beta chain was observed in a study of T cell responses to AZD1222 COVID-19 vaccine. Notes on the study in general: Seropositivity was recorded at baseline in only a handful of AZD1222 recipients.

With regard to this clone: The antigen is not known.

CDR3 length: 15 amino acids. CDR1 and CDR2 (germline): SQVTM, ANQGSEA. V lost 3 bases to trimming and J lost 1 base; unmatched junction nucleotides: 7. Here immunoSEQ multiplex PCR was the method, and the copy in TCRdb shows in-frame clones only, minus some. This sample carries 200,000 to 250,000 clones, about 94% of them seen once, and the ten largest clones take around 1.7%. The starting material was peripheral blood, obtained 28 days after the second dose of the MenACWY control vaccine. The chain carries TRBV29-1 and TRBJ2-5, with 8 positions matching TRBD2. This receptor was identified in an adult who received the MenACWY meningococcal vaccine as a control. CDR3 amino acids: CSVDAGGGPQETQYF. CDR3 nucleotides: TGCAGCGTTGATGCTGGCGGGGGGCCCCAAGAGACCCAGTACTTC.